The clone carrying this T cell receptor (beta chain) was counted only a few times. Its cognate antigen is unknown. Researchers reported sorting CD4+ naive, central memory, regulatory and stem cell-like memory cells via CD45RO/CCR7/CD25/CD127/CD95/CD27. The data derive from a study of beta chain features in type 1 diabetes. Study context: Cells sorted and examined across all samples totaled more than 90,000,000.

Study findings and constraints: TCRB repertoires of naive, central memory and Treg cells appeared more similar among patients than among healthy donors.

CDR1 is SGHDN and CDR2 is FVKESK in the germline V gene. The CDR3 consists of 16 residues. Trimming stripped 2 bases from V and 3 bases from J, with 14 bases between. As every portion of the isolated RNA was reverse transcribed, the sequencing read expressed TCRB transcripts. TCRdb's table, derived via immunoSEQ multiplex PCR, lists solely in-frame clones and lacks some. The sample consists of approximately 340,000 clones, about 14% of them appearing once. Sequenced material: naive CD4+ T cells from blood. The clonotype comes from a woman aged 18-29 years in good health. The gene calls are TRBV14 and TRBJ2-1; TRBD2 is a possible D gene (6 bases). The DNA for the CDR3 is TGTGCCAGCAGCCAAATAAAGCGGGTCGGCTACAATGAGCAGTTCTTC. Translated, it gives CASSQIKRVGYNEQFF.